The T cell receptor (beta chain) under discussion was sequenced for a study of T cell responses to AZD1222 COVID-19 vaccine. The junction had 4 bases not matched to a gene; V was cut back by 3 bases and J by 1 base. The CDR3 is 16 residues long. Germline lookup yields CDR1 SGHRS and CDR2 YFSETQ. Profiling relied on immunoSEQ multiplex PCR, and the TCRdb table lists in-frame clones only, not all of them. The sample lists about 150,000 clones, 90% to 95% seen once, with about 1.5% in the top ten. A remark on this clone: The target antigen is unknown.

Study results and limitations: Clonal diversity was possibly underestimated, and the donors were mostly white British, with more females. Spike-specific TCR repertoires showed rising breadth and depth after two AZD1222 doses.

The sequenced sample was peripheral blood, obtained on day 0 of AZD1222 vaccination. The chain couples TRBV5-1 to TRBJ2-3, with TRBD2 matching over 11 bases. The TCR sequence derives from an adult in good health. CDR3 sequence reads: CASSWAGLAGTDTQYF. DNA of the CDR3: TGCGCCAGCAGCTGGGCGGGACTAGCGGGCACAGATACGCAGTATTTT.